This passage covers 22 T cell receptor beta chains from one sample sequenced in a study of low-dose radiotherapy and immunotherapy resistance in tumors. Both TCRalpha and TCRbeta chains were reverse transcribed with V-gene-specific primers. TCRs underwent about 20 PCR cycles of amplification with a constant-region primer and V-primer adapter. Via MiXCR, TCRdb re-called the reads, giving one row per CDR3 protein. The data contain under 95,000 distinct CDR3 sequences, over 15% of them singletons. Specified time point: after trial treatment. Regarding treatment: LDRT plus nivolumab, ipilimumab, low-dose cyclophosphamide and aspirin (RACIN trial). The sequenced sample was PBMCs, obtained after low-dose radiotherapy plus immunotherapy. The receptors here all came from a male donor with prostate cancer.

There are many counts of this clonotype. The rearrangement uses TRBV7-2 and TRBJ2-1; 8 positions agree with TRBD1. The CDR3 totals 15 residues. The trim removed 2 bases at V and 6 bases at J, leaving 6 bases unmatched. Germline CDR1 reads SGHTA; CDR2 reads FQGNSA. This CDR3 reads CASSLLGQGFNEQFF. For the CDR3, the DNA is TGTGCCAGCAGCTTACTCGGACAGGGCTTCAATGAGCAGTTCTTC.

Note on this clonotype: One base separates it from a far larger clone, so it is likely a read error. The gene calls are TRBV5-1 and TRBJ2-7; D is perhaps TRBD1 or TRBD2 (5 bases each). V was trimmed by 0 bases and J by 7 bases, leaving 20 bases between them. CDR1 and CDR2 (germline): SGHRS, YFSETQ. CDR3 length: 16 residues. The CDR3 nucleotides are TGCGCCAGCAGCTTGGCCAGGGCTAGCAGCTACAATGAGCAGTACTTC. Amino acids: CASSLARASSYNEQYF.

This clonotype was recorded many times. The rearrangement joins TRBV29-1 to TRBJ1-1; no clear D. The CDR3 is 12 amino acids. Germline CDR1 is SQVTM and CDR2 is ANQGSEA. V gave up 4 bases and J gave up 0 bases, with 6 bases separating them. As DNA, the CDR3 is TGCAGCGTTGTTCACATGAACACTGAAGCTTTCTTT. Protein: CSVVHMNTEAFF.

This clonotype showed up many times. This rearrangement joins TRBV3-1 to TRBJ2-2; 11 bases fit TRBD2. CDR1 LGHDT and CDR2 YNNKEL come from the germline V gene (reference sequence). The V and J ends lost 6 bases and 5 bases, in that order; junction bases with no gene match: 5. The CDR3 covers 15 residues. CDR3 in amino acids: CASRHTSGSTGELFF. CDR3 nucleotide sequence: TGTGCCAGCAGACACACTAGCGGGAGTACCGGGGAGCTGTTTTTT.

As concerns this clonotype: A far larger clone is one base from this, pointing to a likely read error. CDR3 nucleotides: TGTGCCAGCACGGCGCGGGGGAACAGCTCCTACGAGCAGTACTTC. It yields the protein CASTARGNSSYEQYF. This rearrangement joins TRBV6-6 to TRBJ2-7; TRBD2 agrees at 7 bases. CDR3 length: 15 amino acids. CDR1 and CDR2 (germline): MNHNY, SVGAGI (reference sequence). V shed 7 bases and J 0 bases; nucleotides not matched to a gene: 9.

Only a few counts were recorded for this clonotype. The rearrangement joins TRBV6-2 or TRBV6-3 to TRBJ2-7, with D tentatively TRBD1 or TRBD2 (5 bases each). CDR3 length: 15 amino acids. Per germline, CDR1 MNHEY and CDR2 SVGEGT. V lost 6 bases, J lost 0 bases, and 15 bases lay in between. The CDR3 here is CASSRSGTGSYEQYF. CDR3 coding DNA: TGTGCCAGCAGCCGCTCCGGGACGGGCTCCTACGAGCAGTACTTC.

This clonotype was recorded many times. The genes are TRBV27 and TRBJ1-2; 10 positions agree with TRBD1. Germline V gives CDR1 MNHEY, CDR2 SMNVEV (reference sequence). The CDR3 spans 14 residues. With 6 bases clipped from V and 2 bases from J, the junction kept 3 bases outside the gene matches. CDR3 amino acids: CASRSTGGNYGYTF. DNA for the CDR3: TGTGCCAGCAGATCGACAGGGGGCAACTATGGCTACACCTTC.

This clonotype was observed many times. V and J are TRBV2 and TRBJ1-2; possible D gene TRBD1, 5 bases. V dropped 5 bases and J dropped 4 bases, with 11 bases sitting between them. CDR3 length: 13 amino acids. Germline CDR1 is SNHLY and CDR2 is FYNNEI. The CDR3 loop is CASSPTEFYGYTF. CDR3 nucleotide sequence: TGTGCCAGCAGTCCGACAGAATTCTATGGCTACACCTTC.

As for this clonotype: This may come from a read error, since a much larger clone is one base off. V usage is TRBV7-6 and J usage is TRBJ2-7; D is tentatively TRBD1 or TRBD2 (7 bases each). The CDR3 has 13 amino acids. From germline, CDR1 is SGHVS and CDR2 FNYEAQ. The CDR3 here is CARSPQGRAEQYF. The CDR3 bases are TGTGCCCGCAGCCCACAGGGGAGGGCCGAGCAGTACTTC.

For this clonotype: A far larger clone lies a single base away; this is likely a read error. The chain carries TRBV27 and TRBJ1-1; D gene uncertain. The CDR3 has 14 residues. Germline CDR1 and CDR2: MNHEY and SMNVEV (reference sequence). The CDR3 loop is CAGSLGWGSTEAFF. The CDR3 DNA is TGTGCCGGCAGTTTAGGTTGGGGTAGCACTGAAGCTTTCTTT.

There are a few counts of this clonotype. This may be a read error, as it is one base from a much larger clone. The gene calls are TRBV25-1 and TRBJ1-4; D not certain. Germline assignment: CDR1 MGHDK and CDR2 SYGVNS. This CDR3 has 12 amino acids. CDR3 in DNA: TGTGTCAGCAGTGGGCCCCATAAAAGAACGTTTTTT. Translating gives CVSSGPHKRTFF.

The chain employs TRBV6-2 or TRBV6-3 and TRBJ2-7; 16 bases fit TRBD2. The CDR3 sequence is 19 residues long. Trimming at V came to 5 bases and at J to 6 bases, leaving 16 bases not matched to a gene. In germline, CDR1 is MNHEY, CDR2 SVGEGT. The CDR3 protein is CASSDGTAGTSGRASEQYF. In DNA form, the CDR3 reads TGTGCCAGCAGTGACGGGACGGCCGGGACTAGCGGGAGGGCCTCCGAGCAGTACTTC.

This clonotype has a count of ten or more. The chain has TRBV21-1 and TRBJ2-2; the D segment call TRBD2 is taken from the table without a DNA check. TRBV21-1 is a listed pseudogene. CDR3 length: 14 residues. The DNA of the CDR3 is TGTGCCGGGGAAACTAGCCGTAACGCCGGGGAGCTGTTTTTT. Translated, it gives CAGETSRNAGELFF.

A note on this clonotype: One base separates it from a far larger clone, so it is likely a read error. The chain combines TRBV6-1 with TRBJ2-2; perhaps D is TRBD1 or TRBD2 (6 bases each). The CDR3 loop spans 16 amino acids. Per germline, CDR1 MNHNS and CDR2 SASEGT. CDR3 loop: CANSYSAGARGGELFF. CDR3 in DNA: TGTGCCAACAGTTACTCGGCAGGGGCGCGGGGCGGGGAGCTGTTTTTT.

J is TRBJ2-2 and V is TRBV10-3; 7 positions match TRBD2. V shed 2 bases and J 1 base; nucleotides not matched to a gene: 1. The CDR3 is 15 amino acids. Germline values: CDR1 ENHRY, CDR2 SYGVKD. The CDR3 DNA reads as TGTGCCATCAGTGAGATAGCGGGGAACACCGGGGAGCTGTTTTTT. Translating gives CAISEIAGNTGELFF.

Turning to this clonotype: With only one base between it and a far larger clone, this is likely a read error. This chain links TRBV6-1 with TRBJ2-1, with 8 bases that match TRBD1. This CDR3 is built from 15 residues. Germline CDR1 and CDR2: MNHNS and SASEGT. V was clipped by 7 bases and J by 9 bases; unmatched bases: 14. Here the CDR3 reads CASKKTGALEGEQFF. DNA of the CDR3: TGTGCCAGCAAGAAGACAGGGGCCTTAGAGGGTGAGCAGTTCTTC.

This clonotype showed up many times. The gene calls are TRBV5-6 and TRBJ2-7, with D uncertain. Germline-derived CDR1 and CDR2 are SGHDT and YYEEEE. V lost 1 base, J lost 2 bases, and 10 bases lay in between. The length of the CDR3 is 14 residues. CDR3 sequence reads: CASSLKGFPYEQYF. DNA for the CDR3: TGTGCCAGCAGCTTGAAGGGCTTTCCCTACGAGCAGTACTTC.

This clonotype was seen at least ten times. The rearrangement links TRBV6-5 to TRBJ1-2; maybe TRBD1 (6 bases). Germline values: CDR1 MNHEY, CDR2 SVGAGI. The CDR3 covers 15 residues. V was cut by 7 bases and J by 2 bases, with 17 bases left in between. CDR3 DNA sequence: TGTGCCAGCACCCTCCGCAGGACAGAGAACTATGGCTACACCTTC. It yields the protein CASTLRRTENYGYTF.

At least ten counts were recorded for this clonotype. The chain combines TRBV6-2 or TRBV6-3 with TRBJ2-7, with TRBD2 as a possible D gene (6 bases). This CDR3 contains 14 residues. The germline CDR1 and CDR2 sequences are MNHEY and SVGEGT. V lost 7 bases and J lost 2, with 15 bases in between. The CDR3 region has the DNA TGTGCCAGCAATCAGCTAGCGCCGACCTACGAGCAGTACTTC. It translates to CASNQLAPTYEQYF.

This clonotype was detected ten times or more. The chain joins TRBV29-1 to TRBJ2-7; D unresolved. The germline V and J ends were trimmed by 0 bases and 2 bases, with 2 bases remaining between them. Germline V gene lookup returns CDR1 SQVTM and CDR2 ANQGSEA. CDR3 length: 11 residues. The CDR3 DNA is TGCAGCGTTGAAGAGGCCTACGAGCAGTACTTC. Protein: CSVEEAYEQYF.

Note on this clonotype: The DNA is omitted, as the CDR3 cannot be located on it reliably, and the CDR3 follows TCRdb's listing. The chain links TRBV7-9 to TRBJ1-4; no check of the table's D call, TRBD1, against the DNA was made. Including both end residues, the CDR3 is 16 amino acids long. Germline CDR1 and CDR2: SEHNR and FQNEAQ (reference sequence). CDR3 region: CASSLAPGVIEKLFFF.

This clonotype has ten or more counts. This chain uses TRBV28 with TRBJ2-7, with 7 bases matching TRBD1. Germline V gives CDR1 MDHEN, CDR2 SYDVKM. The CDR3 sequence is 16 residues long. The V and J ends lost 4 bases and 0 bases, in that order; junction bases with no gene match: 9. CDR3 loop: CASSSRGRGSSYEQYF. The CDR3, as DNA: TGTGCCAGCAGTTCCCGGGGCAGGGGGAGCTCCTACGAGCAGTACTTC.